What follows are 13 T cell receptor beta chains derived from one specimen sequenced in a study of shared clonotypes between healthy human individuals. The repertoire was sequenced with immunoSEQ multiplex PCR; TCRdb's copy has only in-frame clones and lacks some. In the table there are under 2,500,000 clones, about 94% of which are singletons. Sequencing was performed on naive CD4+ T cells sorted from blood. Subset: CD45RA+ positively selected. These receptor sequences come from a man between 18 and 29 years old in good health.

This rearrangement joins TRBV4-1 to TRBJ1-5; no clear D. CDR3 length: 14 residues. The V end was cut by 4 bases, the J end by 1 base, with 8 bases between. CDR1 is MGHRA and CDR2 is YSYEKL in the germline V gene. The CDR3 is CASSRSGSNQPQHF. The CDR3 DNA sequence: TGCGCCAGCAGCCGAAGTGGAAGCAATCAGCCCCAGCATTTT.

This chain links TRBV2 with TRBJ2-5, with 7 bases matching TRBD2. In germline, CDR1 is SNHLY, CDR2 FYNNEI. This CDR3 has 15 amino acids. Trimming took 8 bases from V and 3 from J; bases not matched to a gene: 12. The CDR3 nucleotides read TGTGCCAGCGGAGTCAGCGGGGCAACGAAAGAGACCCAGTACTTC. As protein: CASGVSGATKETQYF.

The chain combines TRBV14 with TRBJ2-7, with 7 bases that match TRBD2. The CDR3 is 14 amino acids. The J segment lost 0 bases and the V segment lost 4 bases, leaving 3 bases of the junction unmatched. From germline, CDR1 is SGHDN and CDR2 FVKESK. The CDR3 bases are TGTGCCAGCAGCCCCGGACTAGGCTCCTACGAGCAGTACTTC. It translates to CASSPGLGSYEQYF.

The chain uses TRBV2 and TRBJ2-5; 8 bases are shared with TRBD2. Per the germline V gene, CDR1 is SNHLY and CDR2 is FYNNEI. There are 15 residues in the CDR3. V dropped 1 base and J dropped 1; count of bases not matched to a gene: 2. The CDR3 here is CASSEVAGSQETQYF. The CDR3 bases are TGTGCCAGCAGTGAAGTAGCGGGGTCCCAAGAGACCCAGTACTTC.

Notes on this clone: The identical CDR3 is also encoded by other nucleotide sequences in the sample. The CDR3 loop is CASSLALSVQETQYF. The CDR3 bases are TGCGCCAGCAGCTTGGCCCTAAGCGTTCAAGAGACCCAGTACTTC. The chain employs TRBV5-1 and TRBJ2-5; unclear D gene. The CDR3 is 15 amino acids. Per germline, CDR1 SGHRS and CDR2 YFSETQ. The germline V and J ends were trimmed by 0 bases and 2 bases, with 11 bases remaining between them.

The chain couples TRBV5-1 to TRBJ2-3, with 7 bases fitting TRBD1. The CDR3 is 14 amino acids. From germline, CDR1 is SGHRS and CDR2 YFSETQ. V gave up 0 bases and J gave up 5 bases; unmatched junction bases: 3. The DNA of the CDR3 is TGCGCCAGCAGCTTGGAGGGGGCTGGAGATACGCAGTATTTT. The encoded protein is CASSLEGAGDTQYF.

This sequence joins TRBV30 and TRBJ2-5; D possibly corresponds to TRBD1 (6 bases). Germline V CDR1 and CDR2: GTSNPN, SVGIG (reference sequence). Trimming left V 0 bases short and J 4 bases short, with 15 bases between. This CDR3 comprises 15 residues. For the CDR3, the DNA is TGTGCCTGGAGTGTGGGGGCGGTAGTAGTAGAGACCCAGTACTTC. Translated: CAWSVGAVVVETQYF. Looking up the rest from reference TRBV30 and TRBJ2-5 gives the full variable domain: SQTIHQWPATLVQPVGSPLSLECTVEGTSNPNLYWYRQAAGRGLQLLFYSVGIGQISSEVPQNLSASRPQDRQFILSSKKLLLSDSGFYLCAWSVGAVVVETQYFGPGTRLLVL.

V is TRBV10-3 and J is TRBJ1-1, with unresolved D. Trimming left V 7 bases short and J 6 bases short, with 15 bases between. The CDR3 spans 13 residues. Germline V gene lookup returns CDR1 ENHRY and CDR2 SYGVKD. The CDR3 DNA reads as TGTGCCATCACTGCCGGCGAATTGGCTGAAGCTTTCTTT. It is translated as CAITAGELAEAFF.

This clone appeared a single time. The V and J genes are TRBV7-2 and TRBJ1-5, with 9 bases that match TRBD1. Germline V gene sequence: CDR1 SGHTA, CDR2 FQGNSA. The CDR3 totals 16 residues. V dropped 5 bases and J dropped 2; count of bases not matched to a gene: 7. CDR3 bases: TGTGCCAGCAGCCACGGGGGACAGGGAGGCAATCAGCCCCAGCATTTT. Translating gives CASSHGGQGGNQPQHF.

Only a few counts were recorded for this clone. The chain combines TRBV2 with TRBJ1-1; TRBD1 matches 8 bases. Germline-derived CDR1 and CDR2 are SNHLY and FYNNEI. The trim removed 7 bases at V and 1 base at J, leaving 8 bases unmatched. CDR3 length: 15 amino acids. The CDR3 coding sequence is TGTGCCAGCACGCTCCAGGGGACAGGGAACACTGAAGCTTTCTTT. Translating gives CASTLQGTGNTEAFF.

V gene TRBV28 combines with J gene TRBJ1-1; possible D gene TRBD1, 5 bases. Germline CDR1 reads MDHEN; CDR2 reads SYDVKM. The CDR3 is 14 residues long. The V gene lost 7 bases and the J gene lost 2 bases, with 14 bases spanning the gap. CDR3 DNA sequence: TGTGCCAGCACCGCCGGGACCTTTAACACTGAAGCTTTCTTT. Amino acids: CASTAGTFNTEAFF.

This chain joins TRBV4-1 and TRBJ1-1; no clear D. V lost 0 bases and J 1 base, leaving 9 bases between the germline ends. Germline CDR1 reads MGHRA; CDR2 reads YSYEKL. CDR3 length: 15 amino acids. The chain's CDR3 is CASSQEAATNTEAFF. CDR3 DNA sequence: TGCGCCAGCAGCCAAGAGGCAGCCACGAACACTGAAGCTTTCTTT.

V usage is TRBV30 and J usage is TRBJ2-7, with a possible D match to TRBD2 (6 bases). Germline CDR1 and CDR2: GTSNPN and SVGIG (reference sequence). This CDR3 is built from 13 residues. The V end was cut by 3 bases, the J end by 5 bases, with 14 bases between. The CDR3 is CAWSAWRAHEQYF. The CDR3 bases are TGTGCCTGGAGCGCCTGGAGGGCCCACGAGCAGTACTTC.